The subject of this entry is one TCR beta chain. Only in-frame clones appear in the TCRdb table, and some are missing; sequencing was by immunoSEQ multiplex PCR. Among about 73,000 clones, 75% to 90% were seen once, and the ten largest hold approximately 2.4%. The sample is drawn from a study of blood T cell repertoires in COVID-19. Study at large: T cells, B-cell-depleted T cells, or PBMCs supplied cDNA or gDNA.

In germline, CDR1 is SEHNR, CDR2 FQNEAQ (reference sequence). The germline V and J ends were trimmed by 5 bases and 3 bases, with 16 bases remaining between them. CDR3 length equals 16 residues. This chain links TRBV7-9 with TRBJ1-4, with D unclear. The receptor was isolated from a man older than 75 with active or convalescent COVID-19. Source material: peripheral blood. CDR3 DNA sequence: TGTGCCAGCAGCCCAGCGGTTTCGTTAGCTAATGAAAAACTGTTTTTT. Protein sequence: CASSPAVSLANEKLFF.